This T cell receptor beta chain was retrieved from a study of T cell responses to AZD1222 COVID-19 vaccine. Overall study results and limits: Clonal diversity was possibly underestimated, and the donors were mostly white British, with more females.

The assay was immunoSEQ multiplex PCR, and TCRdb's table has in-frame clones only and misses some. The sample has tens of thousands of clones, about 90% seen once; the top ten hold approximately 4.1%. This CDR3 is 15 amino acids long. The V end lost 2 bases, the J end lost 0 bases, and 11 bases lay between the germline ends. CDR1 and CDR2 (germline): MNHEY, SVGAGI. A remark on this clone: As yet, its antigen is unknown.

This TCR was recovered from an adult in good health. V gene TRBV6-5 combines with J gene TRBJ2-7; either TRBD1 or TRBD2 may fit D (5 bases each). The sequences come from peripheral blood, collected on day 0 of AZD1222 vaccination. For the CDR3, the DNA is TGTGCCAGCAGTTACGGGACGGGTAGCTCCTACGAGCAGTACTTC. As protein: CASSYGTGSSYEQYF.